This T cell receptor beta chain derives from a study of T cell responses to AZD1222 COVID-19 vaccine. Between the trimmed V and J ends, which lost 1 base and 2 bases, there was a span of 3 bases. The CDR3 extends over 13 amino acids. Per germline, CDR1 SEHNR and CDR2 FQNEAQ (reference sequence). General study points: Unmutated variant regions are reportedly the target of nearly half of TCRs that are spike-specific.

Here immunoSEQ multiplex PCR was the method, and the copy in TCRdb shows in-frame clones only, minus some. Found here are roughly 99,000 clones, about 90% of them singletons; the top ten hold 5.5% to 8%. Points on this clone: What it recognizes is unknown.

Sequenced material: peripheral blood, taken on day 0 of AZD1222 vaccination. This chain joins TRBV7-9 and TRBJ1-3; D remains ambiguous. The origin of this receptor is an adult in good health. The DNA of the CDR3 is TGTGCCAGCAGCTTAGGGACTGGAAACACCATATATTTT. Amino acid sequence: CASSLGTGNTIYF.